Below are 32 T cell receptor beta chains sequenced from a single sample in a study of beta chain bispecific antibodies for T cell cancers. Study-wide points: Most targeted TRBV signal came from the leukemia cell line cells, not normal T cells.

TCRdb ran MiXCR on the 5' RACE reads and lists one entry per CDR3 protein. This repertoire shows some 20,000 distinct CDR3 sequences, about 2.7% found once; its top ten account for around 30%. Expansion lasted two to three days, with either anti-CD3 antibody OKT3 or CD3/CD28 beads. Their antigen targets remain unknown. Specimen: healthy donor T cells cultured with leukemia cells. The receptors shown here come from a human donor in good health. Some clones in this sample may be carry-over from other donors' samples.

This clonotype was found many times. The J gene is TRBJ1-1, the V gene TRBV7-3; D remains ambiguous. V was clipped by 5 bases and J by 0 bases, with 10 bases between them. Germline assignment: CDR1 SGHTA and CDR2 FQGTGA. This CDR3 contains 14 residues. CDR3 sequence (DNA): TGTGCCAGCAGCCCCGACACTATGAACACTGAAGCTTTCTTT. Encoded protein: CASSPDTMNTEAFF.

This clonotype was detected a few times. The chain employs TRBV30 and TRBJ1-1; no definite D call. Germline values: CDR1 GTSNPN, CDR2 SVGIG (reference sequence). The ends were cut back, 0 bases at V and 4 bases at J, with 9 bases in the middle. CDR3 length: 13 residues. CDR3 in DNA: TGTGCCTGGAGTGTAACCTCGGGCACTGAAGCTTTCTTT. This translates into CAWSVTSGTEAFF.

This clonotype was seen once. A read error may explain this, as a much larger clone is one base away. V usage is TRBV7-6 and J usage is TRBJ2-7, with a tentative D call TRBD2 (5 bases). Germline CDR1 reads SGHVS; CDR2 reads FNYEAQ. This CDR3 has 14 amino acids. The CDR3 sequence is CAGSLTIPPVEQYF. The CDR3, as DNA: TGTGCCGGCAGCTTGACTATCCCTCCCGTCGAGCAGTACTTC.

This clonotype was picked up a small number of times. This chain joins TRBV5-4 and TRBJ1-6, with TRBD1 identical over 9 bases. The CDR3 covers 13 residues. Germline V gene data show CDR1 as SGHNT and CDR2 as YYREEE (reference sequence). V was clipped by 5 bases and J by 7 bases; unmatched bases: 1. The CDR3 here is CASRGTGNSPLHF. The CDR3 bases are TGTGCCAGCAGAGGGACAGGGAATTCACCCCTCCACTTT.

This clonotype was observed many times. This chain joins TRBV4-1 and TRBJ1-4; D not resolved. Germline assignment: CDR1 MGHRA and CDR2 YSYEKL. Trimming stripped 6 bases from V and 9 bases from J, with 11 bases between. The CDR3 consists of 12 residues. The CDR3 protein is CASRDVSQKLFF. The CDR3 DNA follows: TGCGCCAGCAGGGACGTTAGCCAAAAACTGTTTTTT.

This clonotype occurred once. V usage is TRBV19 and J usage is TRBJ2-2; perhaps D is TRBD1 or TRBD2 (5 bases each). The CDR3 length is 14 residues. CDR1 is LNHDA and CDR2 is SQIVND in the germline V gene (reference sequence). The CDR3 DNA reads as TGTGTCGTGGAGGACACAGTCGCCACCGGGGAGCTGTTTTTT. Protein: CVVEDTVATGELFF.

There are many counts of this clonotype. J is TRBJ2-2 and V is TRBV7-2; D may correspond to TRBD1 or TRBD2 (5 bases each). This CDR3 region has 16 residues. CDR1 and CDR2 (germline): SGHTA, FQGNSA. V lost 5 bases and J 8 bases, leaving 21 bases between the germline ends. The chain's CDR3 is CASSDRTWDLWGELFF. CDR3 bases: TGTGCCAGCAGCGATCGTACATGGGACCTTTGGGGGGAGCTGTTTTTT.

This sequence joins TRBV7-9 and TRBJ2-1; D ambiguous. Germline lookup yields CDR1 SEHNR and CDR2 FQNEAQ (reference sequence). The CDR3 runs to 11 residues. With 6 bases removed from V and 9 bases from J, the gap between germline ends came to 9 bases. The DNA for the CDR3 is TGTGCCAGCAGACTTAGCTCTGAGCAGTTCTTC. This codes for CASRLSSEQFF.

The CDR3 bases are TGTGCCACCAGCCGAGGAGCGGGGGGCTCAGAGACCCAGTACTTC. The encoded protein is CATSRGAGGSETQYF. The gene calls are TRBV15 and TRBJ2-5; the match to TRBD2 covers 9 bases. Per germline, CDR1 LNHNV and CDR2 YYDKDF (reference sequence). The trim removed 5 bases at V and 4 bases at J, leaving 8 bases unmatched. This CDR3 spans 15 amino acids. The full variable domain, in which reference TRBV15 and TRBJ2-5 provide the parts outside the CDR3, is DAMVIQNPRYQVTQFGKPVTLSCSQTLNHNVMYWYQQKSSQAPKLLFHYYDKDFNNEADTPDNFQSRRPNTSFCFLDIRSPGLGDTAMYLCATSRGAGGSETQYFGPGTRLLVL.

This clonotype was counted many times. The chain couples TRBV27 to TRBJ2-2; tentative D call: TRBD2 (5 bases). V dropped 2 bases and J dropped 7 bases, with 8 bases sitting between them. The CDR3 loop spans 13 amino acids. Germline assignment: CDR1 MNHEY and CDR2 SMNVEV (reference sequence). The DNA for the CDR3 is TGTGCCAGCAGTTTAACCGGGGTCGGGGAGCTGTTTTTT. Protein product: CASSLTGVGELFF.

This clonotype was seen many times. The chain recombines TRBV5-6 with TRBJ2-7; D uncertain. The V gene's germline CDR1 is SGHDT and CDR2 YYEEEE. Deletions cut 5 bases from V and 3 bases from J, with 9 bases between. The CDR3 runs 12 residues. The CDR3 coding sequence is TGTGCCAGCAGATCCCTAGGCTACGAGCAGTACTTC. This encodes CASRSLGYEQYF.

This clonotype was found many times. The CDR3 DNA reads TGTGCCAGCAGCCCAGGGCGGGGGAGGGACACTGAAGCTTTCTTT. It is translated as CASSPGRGRDTEAFF. This chain uses TRBV5-4 with TRBJ1-1; D may be TRBD1 (5 bases). CDR3 length: 15 residues. In germline, CDR1 is SGHNT, CDR2 YYREEE (reference sequence). Trimming removed 4 bases at V and 3 bases at J, with 16 bases between.

This clonotype has a count of ten or more. CDR3 residues: CASSPLGQDAYEQYF. The CDR3 DNA is TGTGCCAGCTCACCACTGGGACAGGATGCCTACGAGCAGTACTTC. This rearrangement joins TRBV18 to TRBJ2-7, with TRBD1 matching 8 bases. Germline values: CDR1 KGHSH, CDR2 LQKENI. This CDR3 is built from 15 residues. V shed 1 base, J shed 2 bases, and the junction held 4 bases outside the gene matches.

This clonotype was counted ten times or more. The CDR3, as DNA: TGTGCCAGCAGCTCCTCAGGACAGGGTGCAGATACGCAGTATTTT. This gives the protein CASSSSGQGADTQYF. The chain uses TRBV7-8 and TRBJ2-3, with 8 bases lining up with TRBD1. With 4 bases clipped from V and 4 bases from J, the junction kept 7 bases outside the gene matches. Germline CDR1 is SGHVS and CDR2 is FQNEAQ. This CDR3 has 15 residues. Full variable domain (outside the CDR3, taken from reference TRBV7-8 and TRBJ2-3): GAGVSQSPRYKVAKRGQDVALRCDPISGHVSLFWYQQALGQGPEFLTYFQNEAQLDKSGLPSDRFFAERPEGSVSTLKIQRTQQEDSAVYLCASSSSGQGADTQYFGPGTRLTVL.

This clonotype was found many times. V is TRBV9 and J is TRBJ2-2; D perhaps matches TRBD2 (5 bases). Trimming left V 3 bases short and J 4 bases short, with 10 bases between. The CDR3 loop spans 14 amino acids. The germline V gene encodes CDR1 SGDLS and CDR2 YYNGEE. CDR3 coding DNA: TGTGCCAGCAGCGAGCCGAGCGGCACCGGGGAGCTGTTTTTT. Protein: CASSEPSGTGELFF. Together with reference TRBV9 and TRBJ2-2, the CDR3 gives the full variable domain: DSGVTQTPKHLITATGQRVTLRCSPRSGDLSVYWYQQSLDQGLQFLIQYYNGEERAKGNILERFSAQQFPDLHSELNLSSLELGDSALYFCASSEPSGTGELFFGEGSRLTVL.

This clonotype was found many times. The rearrangement links TRBV20-1 to TRBJ2-5; D uncertain. The germline gives CDR1 DFQATT, CDR2 SNEGSKA (reference sequence). The CDR3 extends over 16 amino acids. Trimming pared 6 bases from V and 4 bases from J, leaving 24 bases between. The CDR3 DNA follows: TGCAGTGCAAGAATACCGGAAGGCCTAATGGGAGAGACCCAGTACTTC. This encodes CSARIPEGLMGETQYF.

In this sample, this clonotype turned up many times. This sequence joins TRBV6-5 and TRBJ1-2; 7 bases agree with TRBD1. Germline V gene sequence: CDR1 MNHEY, CDR2 SVGAGI. This CDR3 has 14 amino acids. The J segment lost 0 bases and the V segment lost 6 bases, leaving 4 bases of the junction unmatched. The CDR3 spells CASSRDRPNYGYTF. In nucleotides, the CDR3 is TGTGCCAGCAGCAGGGACAGACCTAACTATGGCTACACCTTC.

This clonotype was recorded at least ten times. This CDR3 reads CSARDQALAGATYEQYF. The CDR3, as DNA: TGCAGTGCTAGAGATCAGGCACTAGCGGGGGCCACCTACGAGCAGTACTTC. The chain recombines TRBV20-1 with TRBJ2-7, with 11 bases aligning to TRBD2. The CDR3 has 17 amino acids. The J segment lost 2 bases and the V segment lost 0 bases, leaving 9 bases of the junction unmatched. CDR1 and CDR2 (germline): DFQATT, SNEGSKA (reference sequence).

The table lists this clonotype with many counts. The chain combines TRBV20-1 with TRBJ2-4; 10 bases align to TRBD2. With V trimmed by 0 bases and J by 4 bases, 9 bases remained unmatched. Germline V CDR1 and CDR2: DFQATT, SNEGSKA (reference sequence). CDR3 length: 17 residues. CDR3 region: CSARDAGLAARKNIQYF. CDR3 sequence (DNA): TGCAGTGCTAGAGATGCCGGACTAGCGGCCCGGAAAAACATTCAGTACTTC.

In this sample, this clonotype turned up many times. The chain has TRBV12-3 or TRBV12-4 and TRBJ2-3; D might be TRBD1 or TRBD2, each matching 5 bases. Trimming removed 3 bases at V and 3 bases at J, with 13 bases between. This CDR3 contains 15 residues. The CDR3 loop reads CASSFLNGATDTQYF. The CDR3, as DNA: TGTGCCAGCAGTTTCCTCAACGGGGCAACAGATACGCAGTATTTT.

This clonotype showed up many times. This sequence joins TRBV4-2 and TRBJ2-4; no clear D. The germline V gene has CDR1 LGHNA and CDR2 YNFKEQ. CDR3 length: 16 amino acids. Trimming took off 0 bases at V and 5 bases at J, with 14 bases between the two ends. This CDR3 is CASSQEAILGENIQYF. The CDR3 DNA reads TGTGCCAGCAGCCAAGAAGCAATCCTAGGCGAAAACATTCAGTACTTC.

This clonotype was seen at least ten times. The V call is TRBV18, the J call TRBJ1-1; 7 bases agree with TRBD1. Unmatched junction bases numbered 11, after V lost 6 bases and J lost 7 bases. In germline, CDR1 is KGHSH, CDR2 LQKENI. The CDR3 has 14 residues. This CDR3 is CASSPKTGSGEAFF. As DNA, the CDR3 is TGTGCCAGCTCCCCCAAGACAGGGAGTGGTGAAGCTTTCTTT.

This clonotype was detected ten times or more. The V call is TRBV7-9, the J call TRBJ1-6, with D maybe TRBD1 (6 bases). From germline, CDR1 is SEHNR and CDR2 FQNEAQ (reference sequence). V was trimmed by 5 bases and J by 8 bases, leaving 13 bases between them. The CDR3 sequence is 14 residues long. CDR3 in DNA: TGTGCCAGCAGCGCGGCCAGGGGCGATTCACCCCTCCACTTT. This sequence encodes CASSAARGDSPLHF.

This clonotype was seen at least ten times. This sequence joins TRBV5-8 and TRBJ2-1; a possible D gene is TRBD1 (6 bases). The V gene lost 4 bases and the J gene lost 2 bases, with 16 bases spanning the gap. This CDR3 is 16 amino acids long. In germline, CDR1 is SGHTS, CDR2 YDEGEE. The CDR3 sequence: CASSQGLVITYNEQFF. For the CDR3, the DNA is TGTGCCAGCAGCCAGGGGCTAGTCATCACCTACAATGAGCAGTTCTTC.

This clonotype has ten or more counts. The chain combines TRBV28 with TRBJ2-7, with 9 positions matching TRBD1. V gave up 7 bases and J gave up 7 bases; unmatched junction bases: 11. There are 14 residues in the CDR3. The germline V gene has CDR1 MDHEN and CDR2 SYDVKM. DNA of the CDR3: TGTGCCAGCACCCCGACAGGGGGTGGTCGGGAGCAGTACTTC. Translated, it gives CASTPTGGGREQYF.

This clonotype occurred many times. V usage is TRBV5-1 and J usage is TRBJ2-2; D is ambiguous. CDR1 is SGHRS, CDR2 YFSETQ, per germline. The CDR3 has 13 amino acids. Trimming shortened V by 0 bases and J by 4 bases, and 4 bases separated the two germline ends. As DNA, the CDR3 is TGCGCCAGCAGCTTGGAGGTCACCGGGGAGCTGTTTTTT. Translated, it gives CASSLEVTGELFF.

This clonotype was observed many times. The rearrangement joins TRBV20-1 to TRBJ2-5; either TRBD1 or TRBD2 may fit D (5 bases each). CDR3 length equals 14 residues. V was clipped by 7 bases and J by 2 bases, with 17 bases between them. CDR1 DFQATT and CDR2 SNEGSKA come from the germline V gene (reference sequence). The CDR3 DNA follows: TGCAGTGGGCCCGGGGCAGGGTTGCAAGAGACCCAGTACTTC. As protein: CSGPGAGLQETQYF.

This clonotype appeared many times. V is TRBV5-1 and J is TRBJ2-1; 8 bases are shared with TRBD2. V dropped 4 bases and J dropped 5; count of bases not matched to a gene: 5. From germline, CDR1 is SGHRS and CDR2 YFSETQ. The CDR3 is made up of 14 amino acids. The CDR3: CASSRRGGDNEQFF. CDR3 bases: TGCGCCAGCAGCAGACGGGGGGGTGACAATGAGCAGTTCTTC.

This clonotype was seen many times. This chain connects TRBV18 to TRBJ1-1; 9 nucleotides line up with TRBD1. The germline V gene encodes CDR1 KGHSH and CDR2 LQKENI. V gave up 4 bases and J gave up 1 base; unmatched junction bases: 10. This CDR3 is 17 amino acids long. The CDR3 DNA reads TGTGCCAGCTCACTCCCGGGACAGGGCGGGCGGAACACTGAAGCTTTCTTT. Its translation: CASSLPGQGGRNTEAFF.

This clonotype came up many times. The chain has TRBV20-1 and TRBJ1-3; the D is unclear. The CDR3 length is 16 residues. V lost 0 bases, J lost 2 bases, and 14 bases lay in between. Germline V gene sequence: CDR1 DFQATT, CDR2 SNEGSKA (reference sequence). CDR3 coding DNA: TGCAGTGCTAGAGACTCATTTTCGATAGCTGGAAACACCATATATTTT. Its translation is CSARDSFSIAGNTIYF.

This clonotype has just a few counts. This chain joins TRBV7-7 and TRBJ2-5; 7 nucleotides line up with TRBD2. V shed 5 bases and J 5 bases; nucleotides not matched to a gene: 14. The CDR3 loop spans 16 amino acids. Germline V gene data show CDR1 as SSHAT and CDR2 as FNYEAQ (reference sequence). For the CDR3, the DNA is TGTGCCAGCAGCAAAGCCCCGCAGGGAGCGGGGGAGACCCAGTACTTC. Its protein is CASSKAPQGAGETQYF.

This clonotype has more than one count but fewer than ten. The V and J genes are TRBV19 and TRBJ1-1; D not resolved. Trimming removed 6 bases at V and 0 bases at J, with 11 bases between. Germline V gene sequence: CDR1 LNHDA, CDR2 SQIVND (reference sequence). This CDR3 spans 14 amino acids. The CDR3 DNA reads TGTGCCAGTAGCCCCGGTGTCATGAACACTGAAGCTTTCTTT. This gives the protein CASSPGVMNTEAFF.